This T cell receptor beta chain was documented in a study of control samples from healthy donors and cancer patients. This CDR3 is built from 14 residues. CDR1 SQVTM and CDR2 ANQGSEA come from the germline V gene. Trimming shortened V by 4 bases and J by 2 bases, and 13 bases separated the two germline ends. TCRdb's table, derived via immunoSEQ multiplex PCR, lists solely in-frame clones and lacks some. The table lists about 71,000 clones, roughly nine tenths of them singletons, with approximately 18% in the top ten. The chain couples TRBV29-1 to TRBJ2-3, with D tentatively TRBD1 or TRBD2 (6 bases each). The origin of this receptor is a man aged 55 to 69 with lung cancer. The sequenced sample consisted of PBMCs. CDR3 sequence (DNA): TGCAGCGTTGTTAAGGGGGGCTTCACAGATACGCAGTATTTT. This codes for CSVVKGGFTDTQYF.